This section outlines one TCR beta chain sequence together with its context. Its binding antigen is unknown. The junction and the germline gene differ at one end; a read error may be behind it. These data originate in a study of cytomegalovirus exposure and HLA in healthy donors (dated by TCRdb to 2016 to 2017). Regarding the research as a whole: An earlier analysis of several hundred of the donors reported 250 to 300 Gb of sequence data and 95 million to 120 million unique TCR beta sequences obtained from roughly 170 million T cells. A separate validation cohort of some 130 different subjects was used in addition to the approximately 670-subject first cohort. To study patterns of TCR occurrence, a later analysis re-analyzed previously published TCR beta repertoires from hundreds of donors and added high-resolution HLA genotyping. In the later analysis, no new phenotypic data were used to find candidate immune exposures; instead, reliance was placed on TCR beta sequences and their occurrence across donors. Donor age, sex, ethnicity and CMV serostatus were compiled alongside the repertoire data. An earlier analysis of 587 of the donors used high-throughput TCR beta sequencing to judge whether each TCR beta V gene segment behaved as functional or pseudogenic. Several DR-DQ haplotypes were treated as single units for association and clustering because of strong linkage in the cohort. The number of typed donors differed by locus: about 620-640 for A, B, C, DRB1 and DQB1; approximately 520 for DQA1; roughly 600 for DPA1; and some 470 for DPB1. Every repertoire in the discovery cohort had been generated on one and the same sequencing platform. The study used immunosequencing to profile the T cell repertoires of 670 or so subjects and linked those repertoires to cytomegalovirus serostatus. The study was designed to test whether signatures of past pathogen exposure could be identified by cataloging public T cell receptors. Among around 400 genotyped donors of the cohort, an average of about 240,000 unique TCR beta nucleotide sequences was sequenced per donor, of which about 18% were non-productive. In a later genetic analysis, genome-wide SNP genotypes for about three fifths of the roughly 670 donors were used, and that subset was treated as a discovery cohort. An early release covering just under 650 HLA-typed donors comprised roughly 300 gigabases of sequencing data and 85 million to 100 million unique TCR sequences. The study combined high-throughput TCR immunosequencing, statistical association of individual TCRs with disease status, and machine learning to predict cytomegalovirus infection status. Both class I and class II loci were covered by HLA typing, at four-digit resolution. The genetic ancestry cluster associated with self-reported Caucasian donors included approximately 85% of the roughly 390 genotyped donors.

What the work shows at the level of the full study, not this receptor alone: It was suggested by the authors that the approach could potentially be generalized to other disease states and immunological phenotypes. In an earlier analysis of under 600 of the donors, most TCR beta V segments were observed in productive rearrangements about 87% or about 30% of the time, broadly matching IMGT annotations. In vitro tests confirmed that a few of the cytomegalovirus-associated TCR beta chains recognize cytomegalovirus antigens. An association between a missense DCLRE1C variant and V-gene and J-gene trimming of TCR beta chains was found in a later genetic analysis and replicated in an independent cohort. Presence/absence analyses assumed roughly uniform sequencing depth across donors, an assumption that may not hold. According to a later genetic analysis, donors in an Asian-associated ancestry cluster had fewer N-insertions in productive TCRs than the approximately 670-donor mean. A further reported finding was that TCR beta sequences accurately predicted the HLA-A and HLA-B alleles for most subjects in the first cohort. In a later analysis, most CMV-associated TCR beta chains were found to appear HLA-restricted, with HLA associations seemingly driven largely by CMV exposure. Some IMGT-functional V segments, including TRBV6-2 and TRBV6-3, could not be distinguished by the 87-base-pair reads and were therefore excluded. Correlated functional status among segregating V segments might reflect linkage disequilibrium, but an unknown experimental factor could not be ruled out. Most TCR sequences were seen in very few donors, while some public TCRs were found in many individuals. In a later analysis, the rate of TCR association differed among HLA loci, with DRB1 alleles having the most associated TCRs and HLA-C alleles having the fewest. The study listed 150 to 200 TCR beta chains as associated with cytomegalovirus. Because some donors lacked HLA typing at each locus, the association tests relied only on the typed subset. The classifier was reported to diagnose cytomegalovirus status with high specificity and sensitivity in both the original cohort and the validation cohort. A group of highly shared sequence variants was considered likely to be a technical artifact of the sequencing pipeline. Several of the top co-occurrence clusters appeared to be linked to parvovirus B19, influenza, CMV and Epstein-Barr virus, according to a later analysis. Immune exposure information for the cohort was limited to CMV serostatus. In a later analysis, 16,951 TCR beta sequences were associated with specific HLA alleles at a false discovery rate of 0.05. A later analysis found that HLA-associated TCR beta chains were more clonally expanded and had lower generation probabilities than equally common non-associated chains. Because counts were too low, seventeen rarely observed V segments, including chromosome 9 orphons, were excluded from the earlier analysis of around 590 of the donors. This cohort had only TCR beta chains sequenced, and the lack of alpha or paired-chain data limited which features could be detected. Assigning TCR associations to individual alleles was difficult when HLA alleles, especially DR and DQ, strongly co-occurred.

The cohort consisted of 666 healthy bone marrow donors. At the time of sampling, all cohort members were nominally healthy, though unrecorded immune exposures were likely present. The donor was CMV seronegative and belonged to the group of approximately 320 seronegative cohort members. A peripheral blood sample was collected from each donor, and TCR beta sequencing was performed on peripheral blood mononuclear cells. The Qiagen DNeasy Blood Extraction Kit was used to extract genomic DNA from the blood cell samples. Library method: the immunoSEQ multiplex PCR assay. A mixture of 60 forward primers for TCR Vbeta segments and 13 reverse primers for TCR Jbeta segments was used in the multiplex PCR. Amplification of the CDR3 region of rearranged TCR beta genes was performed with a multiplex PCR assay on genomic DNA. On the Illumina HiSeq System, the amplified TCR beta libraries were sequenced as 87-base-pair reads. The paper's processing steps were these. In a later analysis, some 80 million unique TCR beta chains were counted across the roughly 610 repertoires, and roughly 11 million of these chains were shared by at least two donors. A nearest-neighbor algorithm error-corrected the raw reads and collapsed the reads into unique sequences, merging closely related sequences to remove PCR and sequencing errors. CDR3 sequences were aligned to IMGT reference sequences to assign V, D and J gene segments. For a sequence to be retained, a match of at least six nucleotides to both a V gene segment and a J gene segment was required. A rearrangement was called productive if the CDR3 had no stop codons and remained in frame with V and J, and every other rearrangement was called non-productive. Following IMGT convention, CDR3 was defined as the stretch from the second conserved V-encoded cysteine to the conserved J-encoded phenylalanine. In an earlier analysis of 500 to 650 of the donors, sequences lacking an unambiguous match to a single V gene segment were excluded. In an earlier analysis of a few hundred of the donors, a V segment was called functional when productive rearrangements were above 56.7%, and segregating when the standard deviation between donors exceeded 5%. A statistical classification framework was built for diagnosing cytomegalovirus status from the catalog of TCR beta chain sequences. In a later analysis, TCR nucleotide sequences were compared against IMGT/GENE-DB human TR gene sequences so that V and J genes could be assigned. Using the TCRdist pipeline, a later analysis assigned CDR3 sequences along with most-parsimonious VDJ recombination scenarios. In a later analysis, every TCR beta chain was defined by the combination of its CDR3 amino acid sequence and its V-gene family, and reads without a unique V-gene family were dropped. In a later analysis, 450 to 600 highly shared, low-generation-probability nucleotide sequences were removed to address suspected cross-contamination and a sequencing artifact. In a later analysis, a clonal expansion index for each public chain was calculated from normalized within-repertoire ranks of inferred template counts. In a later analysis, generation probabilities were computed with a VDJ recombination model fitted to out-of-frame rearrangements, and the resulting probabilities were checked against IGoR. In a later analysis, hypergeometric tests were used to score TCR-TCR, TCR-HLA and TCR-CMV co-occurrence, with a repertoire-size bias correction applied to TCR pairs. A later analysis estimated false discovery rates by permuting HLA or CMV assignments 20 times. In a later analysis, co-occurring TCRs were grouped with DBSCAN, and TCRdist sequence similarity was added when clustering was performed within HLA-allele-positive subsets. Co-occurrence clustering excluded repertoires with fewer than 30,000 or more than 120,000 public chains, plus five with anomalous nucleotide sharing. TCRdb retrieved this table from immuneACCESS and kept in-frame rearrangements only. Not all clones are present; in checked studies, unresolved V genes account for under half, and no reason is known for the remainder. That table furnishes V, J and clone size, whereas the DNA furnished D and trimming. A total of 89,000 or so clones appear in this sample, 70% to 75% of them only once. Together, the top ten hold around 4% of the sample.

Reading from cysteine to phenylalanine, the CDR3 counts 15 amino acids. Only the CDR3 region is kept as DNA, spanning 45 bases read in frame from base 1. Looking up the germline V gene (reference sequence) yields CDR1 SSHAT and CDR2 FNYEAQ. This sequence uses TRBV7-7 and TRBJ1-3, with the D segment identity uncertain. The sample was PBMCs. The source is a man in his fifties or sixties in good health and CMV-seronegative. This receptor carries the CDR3 CASSPSGGTGNTIYF. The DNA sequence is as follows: TGTGCTAGCAGCCCGTCAGGTGGAACTGGAAACACCATATATTTT.